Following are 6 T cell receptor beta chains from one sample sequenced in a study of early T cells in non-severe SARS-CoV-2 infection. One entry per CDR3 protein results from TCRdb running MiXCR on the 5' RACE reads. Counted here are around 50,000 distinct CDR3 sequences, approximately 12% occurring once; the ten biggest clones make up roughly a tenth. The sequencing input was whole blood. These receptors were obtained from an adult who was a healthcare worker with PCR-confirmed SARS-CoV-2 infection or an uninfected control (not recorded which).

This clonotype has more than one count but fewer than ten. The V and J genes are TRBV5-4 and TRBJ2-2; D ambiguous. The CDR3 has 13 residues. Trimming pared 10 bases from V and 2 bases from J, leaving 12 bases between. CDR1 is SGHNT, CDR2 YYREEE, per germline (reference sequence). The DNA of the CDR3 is TGTGCCCTGGGCTCAGCTAACACCGGGGAGCTGTTTTTT. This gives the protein CALGSANTGELFF.

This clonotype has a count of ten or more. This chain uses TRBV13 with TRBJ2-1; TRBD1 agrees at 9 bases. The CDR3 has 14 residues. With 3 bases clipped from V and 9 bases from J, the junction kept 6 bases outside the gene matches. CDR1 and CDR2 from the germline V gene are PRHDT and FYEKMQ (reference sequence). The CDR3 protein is CASSFGQGSGEQFF. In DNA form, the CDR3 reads TGTGCCAGCAGCTTCGGACAGGGGAGCGGTGAGCAGTTCTTC.

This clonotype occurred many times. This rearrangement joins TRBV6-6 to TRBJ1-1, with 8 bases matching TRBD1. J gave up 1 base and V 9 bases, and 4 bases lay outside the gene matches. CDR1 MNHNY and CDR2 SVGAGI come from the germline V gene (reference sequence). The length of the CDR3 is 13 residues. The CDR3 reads CASKDRENTEAFF. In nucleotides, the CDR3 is TGTGCCAGTAAGGACAGGGAGAACACTGAAGCTTTCTTT.

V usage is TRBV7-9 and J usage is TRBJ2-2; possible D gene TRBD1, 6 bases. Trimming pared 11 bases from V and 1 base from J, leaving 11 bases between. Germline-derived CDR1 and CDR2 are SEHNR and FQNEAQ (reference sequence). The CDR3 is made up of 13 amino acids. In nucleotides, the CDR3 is TGTGCCGGCTCCAGGGGGAACACCGGGGAGCTGTTTTTT. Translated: CAGSRGNTGELFF.

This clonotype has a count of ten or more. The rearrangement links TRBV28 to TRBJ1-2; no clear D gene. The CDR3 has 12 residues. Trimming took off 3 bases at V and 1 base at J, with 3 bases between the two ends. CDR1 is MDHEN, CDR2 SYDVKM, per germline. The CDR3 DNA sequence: TGTGCCAGCAGTTTGGGTAACTATGGCTACACCTTC. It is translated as CASSLGNYGYTF.

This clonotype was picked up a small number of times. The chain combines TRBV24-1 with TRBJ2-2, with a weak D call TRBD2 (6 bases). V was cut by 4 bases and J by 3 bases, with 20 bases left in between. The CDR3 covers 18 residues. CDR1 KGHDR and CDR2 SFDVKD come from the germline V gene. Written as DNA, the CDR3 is TGTGCCACCAGTGACATGGGACTCAATGGGCCTTACACCGGGGAGCTGTTTTTT. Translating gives CATSDMGLNGPYTGELFF.